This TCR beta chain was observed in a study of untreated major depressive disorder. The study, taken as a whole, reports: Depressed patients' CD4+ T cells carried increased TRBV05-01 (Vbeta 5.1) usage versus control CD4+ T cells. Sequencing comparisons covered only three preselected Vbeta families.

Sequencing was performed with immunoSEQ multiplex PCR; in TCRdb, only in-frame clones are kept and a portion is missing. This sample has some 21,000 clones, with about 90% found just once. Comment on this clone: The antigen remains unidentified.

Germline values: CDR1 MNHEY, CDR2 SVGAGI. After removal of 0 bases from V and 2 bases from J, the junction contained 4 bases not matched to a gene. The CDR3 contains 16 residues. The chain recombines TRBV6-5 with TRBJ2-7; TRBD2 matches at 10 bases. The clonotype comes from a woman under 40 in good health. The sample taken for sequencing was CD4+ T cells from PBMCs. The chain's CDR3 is CASSYSGLAGAYEQYF. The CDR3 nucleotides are TGTGCCAGCAGTTACTCTGGGCTAGCGGGGGCCTACGAGCAGTACTTC.